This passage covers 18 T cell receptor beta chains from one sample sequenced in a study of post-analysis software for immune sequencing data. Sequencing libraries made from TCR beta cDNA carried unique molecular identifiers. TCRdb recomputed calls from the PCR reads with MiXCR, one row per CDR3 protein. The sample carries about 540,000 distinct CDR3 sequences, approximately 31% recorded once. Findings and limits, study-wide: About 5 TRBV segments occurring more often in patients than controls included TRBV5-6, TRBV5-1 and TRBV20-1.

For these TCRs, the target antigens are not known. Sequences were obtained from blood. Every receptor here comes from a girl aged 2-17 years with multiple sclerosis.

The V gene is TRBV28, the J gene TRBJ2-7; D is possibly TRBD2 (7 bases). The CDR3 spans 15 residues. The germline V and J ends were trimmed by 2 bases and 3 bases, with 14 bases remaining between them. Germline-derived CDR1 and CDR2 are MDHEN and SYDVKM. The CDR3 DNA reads TGTGCCAGCAGTTTAGGCGAAGGGGGGGTCTACGAGCAGTACTTC. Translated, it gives CASSLGEGGVYEQYF.

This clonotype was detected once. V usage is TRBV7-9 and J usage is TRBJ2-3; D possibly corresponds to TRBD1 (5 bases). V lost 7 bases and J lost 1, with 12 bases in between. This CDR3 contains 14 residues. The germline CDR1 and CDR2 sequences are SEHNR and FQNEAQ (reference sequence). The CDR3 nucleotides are TGTGCCAGCACCCAATCGACAGGCACAGATACGCAGTATTTT. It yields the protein CASTQSTGTDTQYF.

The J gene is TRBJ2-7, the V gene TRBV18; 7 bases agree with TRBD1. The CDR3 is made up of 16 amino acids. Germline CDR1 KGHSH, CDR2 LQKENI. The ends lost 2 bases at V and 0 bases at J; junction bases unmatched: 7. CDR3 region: CASSPSQGRSSYEQYF. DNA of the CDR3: TGTGCCAGCTCACCATCACAGGGGCGAAGCTCCTACGAGCAGTACTTC.

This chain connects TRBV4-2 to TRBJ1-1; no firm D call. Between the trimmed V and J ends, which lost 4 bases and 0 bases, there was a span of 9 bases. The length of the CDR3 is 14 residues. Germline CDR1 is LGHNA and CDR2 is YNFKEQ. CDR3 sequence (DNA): TGTGCCAGCAGCCTACATCCGTTGAACACTGAAGCTTTCTTT. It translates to CASSLHPLNTEAFF.

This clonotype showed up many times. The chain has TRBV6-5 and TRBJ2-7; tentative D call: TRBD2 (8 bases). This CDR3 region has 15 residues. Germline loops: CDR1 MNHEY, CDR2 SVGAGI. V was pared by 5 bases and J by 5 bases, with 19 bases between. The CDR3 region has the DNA TGTGCCAGCAGTGGGCCGGGACTAGGGGGCCACGAGCAGTACTTC. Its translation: CASSGPGLGGHEQYF.

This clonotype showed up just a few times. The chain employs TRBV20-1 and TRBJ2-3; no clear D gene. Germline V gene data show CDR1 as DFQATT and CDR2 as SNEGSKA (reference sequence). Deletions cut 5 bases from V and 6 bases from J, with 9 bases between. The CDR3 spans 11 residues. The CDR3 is CSAADGDTQYF. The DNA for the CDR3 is TGCAGTGCTGCGGATGGTGATACGCAGTATTTT.

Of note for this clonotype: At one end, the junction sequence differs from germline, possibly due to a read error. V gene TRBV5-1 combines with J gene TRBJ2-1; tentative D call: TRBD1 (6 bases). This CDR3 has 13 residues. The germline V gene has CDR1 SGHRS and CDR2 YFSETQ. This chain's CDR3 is CAGSLTGIHEQFF. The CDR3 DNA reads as TGCGCCGGCAGCTTAACAGGGATTCATGAGCAGTTCTTC.

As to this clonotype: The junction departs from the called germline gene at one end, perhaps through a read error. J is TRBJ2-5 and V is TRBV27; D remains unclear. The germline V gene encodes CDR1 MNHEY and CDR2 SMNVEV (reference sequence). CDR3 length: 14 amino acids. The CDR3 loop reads CASGLLQPGETQYF. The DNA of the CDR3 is TGTGCCAGCGGTTTATTACAGCCCGGGGAGACCCAGTACTTC.

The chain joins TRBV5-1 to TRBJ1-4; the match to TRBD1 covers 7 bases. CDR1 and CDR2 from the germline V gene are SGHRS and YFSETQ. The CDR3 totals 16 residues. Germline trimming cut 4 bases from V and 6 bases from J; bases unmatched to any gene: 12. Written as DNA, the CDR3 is TGCGCCAGCAGCGTGGTTGGGACAGCTGGGGATGAAAAACTGTTTTTT. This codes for CASSVVGTAGDEKLFF.

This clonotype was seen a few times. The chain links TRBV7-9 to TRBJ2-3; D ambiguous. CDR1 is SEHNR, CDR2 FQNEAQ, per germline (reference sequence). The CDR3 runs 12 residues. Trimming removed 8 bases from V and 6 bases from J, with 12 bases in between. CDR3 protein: CASVETGDTQYF. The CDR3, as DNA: TGTGCCAGCGTAGAGACCGGGGATACGCAGTATTTT.

CDR3: CASTLDPQETQYF. The CDR3 nucleotides read TGTGCCAGCACACTAGACCCCCAAGAGACCCAGTACTTC. The V and J genes are TRBV2 and TRBJ2-5; D may be TRBD2 (5 bases). This CDR3 is 13 amino acids long. Germline V lookup: CDR1 SNHLY, CDR2 FYNNEI. The V gene lost 7 bases and the J gene lost 1 base, with 10 bases spanning the gap.

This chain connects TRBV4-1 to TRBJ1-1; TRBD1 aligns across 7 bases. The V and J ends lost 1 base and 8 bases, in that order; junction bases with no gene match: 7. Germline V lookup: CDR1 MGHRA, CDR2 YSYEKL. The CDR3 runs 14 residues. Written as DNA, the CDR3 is TGCGCCAGCAGCCAAGCAGACAGGGCAGGGGAAGCTTTCTTT. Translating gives CASSQADRAGEAFF.

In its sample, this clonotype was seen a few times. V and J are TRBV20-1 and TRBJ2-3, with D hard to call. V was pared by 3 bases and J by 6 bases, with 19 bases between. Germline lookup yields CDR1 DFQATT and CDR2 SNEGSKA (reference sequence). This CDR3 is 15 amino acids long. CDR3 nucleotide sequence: TGCAGTGCTAGTCCACGTGGTAGGCTGCTCGATACGCAGTATTTT. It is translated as CSASPRGRLLDTQYF.

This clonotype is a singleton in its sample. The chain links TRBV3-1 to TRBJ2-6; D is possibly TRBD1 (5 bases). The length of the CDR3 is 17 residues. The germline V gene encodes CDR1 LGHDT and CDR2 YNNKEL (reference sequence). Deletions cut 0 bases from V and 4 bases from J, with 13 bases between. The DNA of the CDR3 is TGTGCCAGCAGCCAAGATGCCCGCAGGGTCGGGGCCAACGTCCTGACTTTC. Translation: CASSQDARRVGANVLTF.

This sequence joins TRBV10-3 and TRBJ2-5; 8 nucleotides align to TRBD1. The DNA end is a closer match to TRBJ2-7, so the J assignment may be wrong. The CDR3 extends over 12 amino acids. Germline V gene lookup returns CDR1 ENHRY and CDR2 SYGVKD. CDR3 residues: CAAWTGSNEQYF. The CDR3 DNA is TGTGCCGCCTGGACAGGGAGTAACGAGCAGTACTTC.

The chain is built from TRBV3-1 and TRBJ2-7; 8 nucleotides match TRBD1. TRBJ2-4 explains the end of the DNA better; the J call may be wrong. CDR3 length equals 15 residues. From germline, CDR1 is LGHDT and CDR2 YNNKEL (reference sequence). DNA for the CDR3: TGTGCCAGCAGCCAAGAAGGCGGACAGGGAAACATTCAGTACTTC. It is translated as CASSQEGGQGNIQYF.

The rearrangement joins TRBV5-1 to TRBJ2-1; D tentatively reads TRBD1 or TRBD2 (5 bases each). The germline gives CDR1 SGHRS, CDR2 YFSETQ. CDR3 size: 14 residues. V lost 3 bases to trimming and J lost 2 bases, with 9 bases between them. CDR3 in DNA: TGCGCCAGCAGCTGGGACGCTCCCTACAATGAGCAGTTCTTC. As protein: CASSWDAPYNEQFF.

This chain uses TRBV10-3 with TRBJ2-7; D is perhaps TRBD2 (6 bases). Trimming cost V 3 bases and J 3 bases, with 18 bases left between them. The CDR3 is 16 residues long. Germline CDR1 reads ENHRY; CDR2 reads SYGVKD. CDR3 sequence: CAISDPTGTGDYEQYF. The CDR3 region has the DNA TGTGCCATCAGTGACCCCACCGGGACGGGGGACTACGAGCAGTACTTC.